Each of the 14 T cell receptor beta chains below was sequenced from the same sample in a study of regulatory T cells in long-lasting Graves disease. Relying on iRepertoire HTBI primers and Arm-PCR of CDR3 regions, the team built TCR beta libraries. TCRdb ran MiXCR on the multiplex PCR reads and lists one entry per CDR3 protein. The repertoire holds 310,000 or so distinct CDR3 sequences, around 23% seen once, with around 50% in the top ten. Time point described: persistent/refractory GD, antithyroid drugs over 5 years with positive TRAb. The TCR library was made from RNA extracted from PBMCs. This specimen was peripheral blood mononuclear cells (PBMCs), taken when the disease was refractory, from a patient treated with antithyroid drugs. The receptors originated from a female donor with Graves disease.

The table lists this clonotype with a few counts. The CDR3 nucleotides read TGTGCCAGCAGCCCTAACCGGGGGGGGCTCTACGAGCAGTACTTC. Translating it yields CASSPNRGGLYEQYF. The V and J genes are TRBV11-3 and TRBJ2-7, with TRBD2 matching over 8 bases. The CDR3 consists of 15 residues. With V trimmed by 5 bases and J by 3 bases, 9 bases remained unmatched. CDR1 is SGHNT and CDR2 is YENEEA in the germline V gene.

This CDR3 is CASSYIETPSYEQYF. CDR3 coding DNA: TGTGCCAGCAGTTACATCGAGACCCCATCCTACGAGCAGTACTTC. The chain is built from TRBV6-2 or TRBV6-3 and TRBJ2-7; D remains unclear. Germline CDR1 reads MNHEY; CDR2 reads SVGEGT. Trimming left V 2 bases short and J 1 base short, with 12 bases between. The CDR3 length is 15 residues.

Only a few counts were recorded for this clonotype. The V gene is TRBV20-1, the J gene TRBJ1-6; no reliable D call. V lost 3 bases, J lost 9 bases, and 18 bases lay in between. The CDR3 has 15 amino acids. Germline-derived CDR1 and CDR2 are DFQATT and SNEGSKA (reference sequence). In DNA form, the CDR3 reads TGCAGTGCTAGCGGCCGGGCTTCGTTGGGTTCACCCCTCCACTTT. This encodes CSASGRASLGSPLHF.

This clonotype came up many times. The CDR3, as DNA: TGTGCCAGCAGCCAAGTTGGGGAAATCTACGAGCAGTACTTC. Translating it yields CASSQVGEIYEQYF. This chain connects TRBV7-8 to TRBJ2-7; no clear D. The germline CDR1 and CDR2 sequences are SGHVS and FQNEAQ. V lost 5 bases, J lost 3 bases, and 14 bases lay in between. The CDR3 totals 14 residues.

V usage is TRBV27 and J usage is TRBJ2-3; D is uncertain. CDR3 length: 14 amino acids. V was trimmed by 6 bases and J by 4 bases, leaving 14 bases between them. Germline V gene lookup returns CDR1 MNHEY and CDR2 SMNVEV (reference sequence). The CDR3 sequence: CASSSTPGSDTQYF. The CDR3 DNA is TGTGCCAGCAGCTCCACCCCCGGGTCAGATACGCAGTATTTT.

This sequence joins TRBV20-1 and TRBJ2-7; 7 bases match TRBD1. The germline CDR1 and CDR2 sequences are DFQATT and SNEGSKA (reference sequence). The J segment lost 2 bases and the V segment lost 7 bases, leaving 17 bases of the junction unmatched. The CDR3 contains 16 residues. CDR3 protein: CSVALLAGTEAYEQYF. Here the CDR3 DNA reads TGCAGTGTTGCCCTCTTAGCCGGGACAGAGGCCTACGAGCAGTACTTC.

The chain uses TRBV11-1 and TRBJ1-6, with D uncertain. This CDR3 has 13 residues. The V gene lost 1 base and the J gene lost 6 bases, with 4 bases spanning the gap. The germline V gene has CDR1 SGHAT and CDR2 FQDESV (reference sequence). Here the CDR3 reads CASSLVVNSPLHF. The CDR3 DNA reads TGTGCCAGCAGCTTAGTGGTTAATTCACCCCTCCACTTT.

The sample holds many counts of this clonotype. This chain joins TRBV28 and TRBJ1-5; no reliable D call. This CDR3 is 12 amino acids long. Germline values: CDR1 MDHEN, CDR2 SYDVKM. The V end was cut by 7 bases, the J end by 1 base, with 5 bases between. CDR3 in amino acids: CASKVSNQPQHF. Here the CDR3 DNA reads TGTGCCAGCAAGGTGAGCAATCAGCCCCAGCATTTT.

There are many counts of this clonotype. This chain uses TRBV2 with TRBJ2-7; 7 bases are a match to TRBD1. This CDR3 is built from 12 residues. Germline assignment: CDR1 SNHLY and CDR2 FYNNEI. V was clipped by 8 bases and J by 6 bases; unmatched bases: 7. For the CDR3, the DNA is TGTGCCAGCCGGGACAGTAAAGGCGAGCAGTACTTC. Translation gives CASRDSKGEQYF.

The rearrangement links TRBV7-9 to TRBJ1-4; tentative D call: TRBD1 (5 bases). The CDR3 spans 15 residues. Looked up from germline, CDR1 is SEHNR and CDR2 is FQNEAQ (reference sequence). V gave up 5 bases and J gave up 8 bases, with 18 bases separating them. The CDR3 DNA reads as TGTGCCAGCAGCCCAGAGGCAGGGTGGTTCGAAAAACTGTTTTTT. Translated: CASSPEAGWFEKLFF.

V and J are TRBV7-2 and TRBJ2-7, with D possibly being TRBD2 (5 bases). This CDR3 contains 14 residues. Germline V gene lookup returns CDR1 SGHTA and CDR2 FQGNSA. Trimming stripped 5 bases from V and 2 bases from J, with 13 bases between. The CDR3 here is CASSPPSGPYEQYF. The DNA of the CDR3 is TGTGCCAGCAGCCCCCCCAGCGGCCCCTACGAGCAGTACTTC.

In the case of this clonotype: A far larger clone lies a single base away; this is likely a read error. V is TRBV11-2 and J is TRBJ2-7; the match to TRBD2 covers 11 bases. Germline CDR1 and CDR2: SGHAT and FQNNGV. This CDR3 has 15 amino acids. The DNA of the CDR3 is TGTGTCAGCAGCCCCACTAGCGGGAGCTCCTACGAGCAGTACTTC. Encoded protein: CVSSPTSGSSYEQYF. Full variable domain (rest looked up from reference TRBV11-2 and TRBJ2-7): EAGVAQSPRYKIIEKRQSVAFWCNPISGHATLYWYQQILGQGPKLLIQFQNNGVVDDSQLPKDRFSAERLKGVDSTLKIQPAKLEDSAVYLCVSSPTSGSSYEQYFGPGTRLTVT.

This clonotype appeared many times. This chain links TRBV2 with TRBJ1-1, with D maybe TRBD1 (6 bases). The length of the CDR3 is 13 residues. The V end was cut by 4 bases, the J end by 8 bases, with 14 bases between. CDR1 is SNHLY, CDR2 FYNNEI, per germline. CDR3 protein: CASSGQGMSEAFF. In nucleotides, the CDR3 is TGTGCCAGCAGTGGGCAGGGGATGAGCGAAGCTTTCTTT.

The rearrangement uses TRBV6-5 and TRBJ2-7; maybe TRBD2 (5 bases). Trimming removed 4 bases from V and 7 bases from J, with 17 bases in between. The CDR3 runs 14 residues. From germline, CDR1 is MNHEY and CDR2 SVGAGI. CDR3 DNA sequence: TGTGCCAGCAGTTCCTGGACTGCCTGGGGTGAGCAGTACTTC. Amino acid sequence: CASSSWTAWGEQYF.